These 24 T cell receptor beta chains were sequenced from one sample in a study of blood T cell repertoires in COVID-19. Some clones are missing from TCRdb's copy, which holds only in-frame ones; the method was immunoSEQ multiplex PCR. Of about 300,000 clones listed, around 88% are singletons. The sample taken for sequencing was peripheral blood. The origin of the receptors is a woman aged 25-40 years who had recovered from COVID-19.

The gene calls are TRBV7-2 and TRBJ1-4, with 8 bases fitting TRBD1. The CDR3 extends over 14 amino acids. V lost 5 bases, J lost 5 bases, and 4 bases stayed unmatched. Germline V gene lookup returns CDR1 SGHTA and CDR2 FQGNSA. The CDR3 DNA reads as TGTGCCAGCAGCCTTAACAGGGGGAATGAAAAACTGTTTTTT. This translates into CASSLNRGNEKLFF.

CDR3 loop: CASSQEALAGSRSEQFF. The CDR3 DNA reads TGTGCCAGCAGCCAAGAGGCTCTAGCGGGGTCCCGGAGTGAGCAGTTCTTC. This sequence joins TRBV4-2 and TRBJ2-1; 9 nucleotides match TRBD2. Trimming at V came to 0 bases and at J to 9 bases, leaving 12 bases not matched to a gene. Per the germline V gene, CDR1 is LGHNA and CDR2 is YNFKEQ. This CDR3 is built from 17 residues.

This clone has just one count. The V call is TRBV30, the J call TRBJ2-6; D call uncertain. V lost 2 bases to trimming and J lost 0 bases, with 5 bases between them. CDR1 and CDR2 (germline): GTSNPN, SVGIG (reference sequence). The CDR3 extends over 14 amino acids. The CDR3 nucleotides are TGTGCCTGGAGTACAACCTCTGGGGCCAACGTCCTGACTTTC. It codes for CAWSTTSGANVLTF.

This clone was detected a few times. The V and J genes are TRBV2 and TRBJ1-5; tentative D call: TRBD1 (5 bases). V was shortened by 2 bases and J by 5 bases, with 13 bases between the two germline ends. This CDR3 region has 15 residues. Per germline, CDR1 SNHLY and CDR2 FYNNEI. As DNA, the CDR3 is TGTGCCAGCAGTGAATATCGGGCGGGGGATCAGCCCCAGCATTTT. Its translation is CASSEYRAGDQPQHF.

This clone came up once. CDR3 region: CASSEAPQGEWNQPQHF. As DNA, the CDR3 is TGTGCCAGCAGTGAGGCCCCCCAGGGGGAATGGAATCAGCCCCAGCATTTT. The gene calls are TRBV6-4 and TRBJ1-5; 7 bases agree with TRBD1. The V and J ends lost 3 bases and 4 bases, in that order; junction bases with no gene match: 12. Germline values: CDR1 MRHNA, CDR2 SNTAGT. The length of the CDR3 is 17 residues.

The chain is built from TRBV4-1 and TRBJ2-7; D unclear. Germline V lookup: CDR1 MGHRA, CDR2 YSYEKL. The V and J ends lost 1 base and 4 bases respectively, with 11 bases between them. The CDR3 is 14 amino acids. The CDR3 region has the DNA TGCGCCAGCAGCCAAGCCCGCTCCGGGTACGAGCAGTACTTC. Amino acid sequence: CASSQARSGYEQYF.

This rearrangement joins TRBV27 to TRBJ2-1; TRBD2 matches 8 bases. This CDR3 comprises 12 residues. Per the germline V gene, CDR1 is MNHEY and CDR2 is SMNVEV (reference sequence). V shed 9 bases and J 15 bases; nucleotides not matched to a gene: 13. The CDR3 coding sequence is TGTGCCAGTTCAAGTTCCGGGACTAGTAGGTTCTTC. Translated: CASSSSGTSRFF.

Comment on this clone: The same CDR3 is also encoded by other DNA sequences in this sample. V and J are TRBV28 and TRBJ1-5, with D hard to call. This CDR3 is built from 11 residues. Germline-derived CDR1 and CDR2 are MDHEN and SYDVKM. The V gene lost 5 bases and the J gene lost 4 bases, with 3 bases spanning the gap. In DNA form, the CDR3 reads TGTGCCAGCAGTCAGAATCAGCCCCAGCATTTT. This codes for CASSQNQPQHF.

The chain links TRBV2 to TRBJ2-7, with 8 bases identical to TRBD1. Germline V lookup: CDR1 SNHLY, CDR2 FYNNEI. This CDR3 has 16 residues. V trimming: 3 bases; J trimming: 0 bases; junction bases outside the gene matches: 7. As DNA, the CDR3 is TGTGCCAGCAGTGACCCGGGACAGGTGTTCTCCTACGAGCAGTACTTC. This gives the protein CASSDPGQVFSYEQYF.

CDR3 bases: TGTGCCACCAGTGATTTTACAGGGGGCGGCGAAAAACTGTTTTTT. It specifies CATSDFTGGGEKLFF. The J gene is TRBJ1-4, the V gene TRBV24-1, with 9 bases fitting TRBD1. J lost 8 bases, V lost 1 base, and 4 bases had no gene match. Per germline, CDR1 KGHDR and CDR2 SFDVKD. The CDR3 totals 15 residues.

This chain links TRBV19 with TRBJ1-2; 7 bases are shared with TRBD1. V lost 1 base, J lost 2 bases, and 4 bases stayed unmatched. The CDR3 sequence is 15 residues long. CDR1 and CDR2 from the germline V gene are LNHDA and SQIVND (reference sequence). CDR3 nucleotide sequence: TGTGCCAGTAGTATAGCCCGGGGACAGAACTATGGCTACACCTTC. Residues: CASSIARGQNYGYTF. Using reference TRBV19 and TRBJ1-2 for the parts outside the CDR3, the full variable domain is DGGITQSPKYLFRKEGQNVTLSCEQNLNHDAMYWYRQDPGQGLRLIYYSQIVNDFQKGDIAEGYSVSREKKESFPLTVTSAQKNPTAFYLCASSIARGQNYGYTFGSGTRLTVV.

The chain recombines TRBV7-3 with TRBJ2-7; perhaps TRBD2 as D (6 bases). The germline V gene encodes CDR1 SGHTA and CDR2 FQGTGA. This CDR3 has 14 amino acids. V gave up 3 bases and J gave up 2 bases, with 11 bases separating them. Written as DNA, the CDR3 is TGTGCCAGCAGCTTCGACCGGGGGACCTACGAGCAGTACTTC. Its protein is CASSFDRGTYEQYF.

This clone was counted a single time. An end of the junction does not agree with germline; a read error may underlie this. The genes are TRBV4-2 and TRBJ2-2, with D unresolved. The germline gives CDR1 LGHNA, CDR2 YNFKEQ. This CDR3 region has 15 residues. Here the CDR3 DNA reads TGTGCCAGCAGCCAAGTCGACAAAAACACCGGCGAGCTGTTTTTT. Encoded protein: CASSQVDKNTGELFF.

The gene calls are TRBV6-1 and TRBJ1-5; D is undetermined. The length of the CDR3 is 14 residues. Per germline, CDR1 MNHNS and CDR2 SASEGT. The ends were cut back, 1 base at V and 3 bases at J, with 7 bases in the middle. The CDR3 loop reads CASSEGANNQPQHF. CDR3 nucleotide sequence: TGTGCCAGCAGTGAAGGGGCCAACAATCAGCCCCAGCATTTT.

The rearrangement links TRBV7-9 to TRBJ1-2, with TRBD1 matching 12 bases. Germline loops: CDR1 SEHNR, CDR2 FQNEAQ (reference sequence). V lost 5 bases and J lost 3; bases outside the gene matches: 13. This CDR3 spans 18 amino acids. CDR3 loop: CASSPIRGQGAFDYGYTF. DNA of the CDR3: TGTGCCAGCAGCCCCATAAGGGGACAGGGGGCATTCGACTATGGCTACACCTTC.

The V gene is TRBV9, the J gene TRBJ1-6, with D maybe TRBD1 (6 bases). V was shortened by 0 bases and J by 9 bases, with 10 bases between the two germline ends. Germline CDR1 SGDLS, CDR2 YYNGEE. The CDR3 is made up of 14 amino acids. CDR3 DNA sequence: TGTGCCAGCAGCGTAGACCTAGGGGGTTCACCCCTCCACTTT. Protein sequence: CASSVDLGGSPLHF.

The V and J genes are TRBV28 and TRBJ1-1; 8 nucleotides align to TRBD1. V shed 5 bases, J shed 5 bases, and the junction held 7 bases outside the gene matches. This CDR3 contains 14 residues. Germline V CDR1 and CDR2: MDHEN, SYDVKM. The CDR3 here is CASSPPNRGTEAFF. The CDR3 DNA reads as TGTGCCAGCAGTCCTCCGAACAGGGGGACTGAAGCTTTCTTT.

The chain links TRBV29-1 to TRBJ1-1; D is unresolved. Per germline, CDR1 SQVTM and CDR2 ANQGSEA. The CDR3 consists of 15 residues. Trimming stripped 4 bases from V and 1 base from J, with 16 bases between. The chain's CDR3 is CSVVAPGRKNTEAFF. For the CDR3, the DNA is TGCAGCGTTGTTGCCCCCGGGAGGAAGAACACTGAAGCTTTCTTT.

The chain carries TRBV28 and TRBJ1-5; no clear D. The CDR3 is 17 amino acids. Germline V gives CDR1 MDHEN, CDR2 SYDVKM. Trimming shortened V by 2 bases and J by 2 bases, and 16 bases separated the two germline ends. DNA of the CDR3: TGTGCCAGCAGTTTAAATCGGCAACCTAGGCGCAATCAGCCCCAGCATTTT. Protein: CASSLNRQPRRNQPQHF.

CDR3 DNA: TGCAGTGCTAGTCGGGGAGGGGGAGGTAGCACAGATACGCAGTATTTT. It codes for CSASRGGGGSTDTQYF. V and J are TRBV20-1 and TRBJ2-3, with D maybe TRBD2 (7 bases). Trimming cost V 3 bases and J 0 bases, with 16 bases left between them. Germline V CDR1 and CDR2: DFQATT, SNEGSKA (reference sequence). The CDR3 sequence is 16 residues long.

The chain carries TRBV19 and TRBJ2-1; D perhaps matches TRBD1 (6 bases). There are 16 residues in the CDR3. Per the germline V gene, CDR1 is LNHDA and CDR2 is SQIVND (reference sequence). The V and J ends lost 4 bases and 1 base respectively, with 14 bases between them. This chain's CDR3 is CASSNPTGFSYNEQFF. In DNA form, the CDR3 reads TGTGCCAGTAGTAACCCAACAGGGTTTTCCTACAATGAGCAGTTCTTC.

The rearrangement links TRBV3-1 (or the pseudogene TRBV3-2) to TRBJ2-2; tentative D call: TRBD2 (5 bases). The CDR3 length is 13 residues. Germline CDR1 and CDR2: LGHDT and YNNKEL (reference sequence). V was clipped by 3 bases and J by 6 bases, with 8 bases between them. The CDR3 region is CASSQGRSGELFF. As DNA, the CDR3 is TGTGCCAGCAGCCAGGGGAGATCCGGGGAGCTGTTTTTT.

V is TRBV6-6 and J is TRBJ1-5, with TRBD1 matching over 9 bases. Germline V gene sequence: CDR1 MNHNY, CDR2 SVGAGI (reference sequence). CDR3 length: 15 residues. V lost 7 bases to trimming and J lost 3 bases; unmatched junction nucleotides: 7. The CDR3 DNA reads TGTGCCAGCACCCCGACAGGGGGGCCCAATCAGCCCCAGCATTTT. This codes for CASTPTGGPNQPQHF.

CDR3 sequence reads: CAWSDPGQGNTEAFF. CDR3 DNA: TGTGCCTGGAGTGACCCCGGACAGGGGAACACTGAAGCTTTCTTT. V and J are TRBV30 and TRBJ1-1, with 8 positions matching TRBD1. CDR3 length equals 15 residues. V gave up 1 base and J gave up 1 base; unmatched junction bases: 5. The germline V gene has CDR1 GTSNPN and CDR2 SVGIG (reference sequence).